This entry is about one TCR beta chain. The junction departs from the called germline gene at one end, perhaps through a read error. The record originates from a study of blood T cell repertoires in COVID-19. Categorization into cohorts depended on clinical history that participants reported. Germline CDR1 and CDR2: SSHAT and FNYEAQ (reference sequence). The CDR3 extends over 14 amino acids. Methods used by the authors: Estimated nucleated cell counts came from reference gene primer amplification. TCRdb's table, derived via immunoSEQ multiplex PCR, lists solely in-frame clones and lacks some. D and trimming come from the DNA, and the V and J calls and clone size come from that table. The repertoire has more than 300,000 clones, more than 75% of them found once; the top ten carry roughly 1.2%.

The sequenced sample was PBMCs or T cells enriched from blood (not recorded which). The J gene is TRBJ2-2, the V gene TRBV7-7; D is ambiguous. The source is a young woman who had recovered from COVID-19. As DNA, the CDR3 is TGTGCTAGCAGCTTAAAACCTCTAGGCGGGGAGCTGTTTTTT. Translated: CASSLKPLGGELFF.